This T cell receptor beta chain was identified during a study of T cells in Graves' hyperthyroidism and ophthalmopathy. Study-wide points: Blood also contained most expanded thyroid clonotypes above 0.001.

The source material, RNA transcripts, was used to amplify TCR beta CDR3 regions. The study used the HTBI primer set for a first-round RT-PCR of the TCR CDR3. TCRdb used MiXCR to reprocess the multiplex PCR reads, holding one entry per CDR3 protein. The sample includes hundreds of thousands of distinct CDR3 sequences, 13% to 15% of them seen just once. The CDR3 loop spans 13 amino acids. Germline lookup yields CDR1 SGHAT and CDR2 FQNNGV. The germline V and J ends were trimmed by 5 bases and 9 bases, with 16 bases remaining between them. The study excluded patients with uncontrolled infection, other autoimmune disease, pregnancy or lactation. This clonotype was counted many times. Its antigen is not known.

The TCR was taken from a woman aged 50 to 60 with Graves' ophthalmopathy. The chain carries TRBV11-2 and TRBJ1-1, with D maybe TRBD1 (5 bases). Sequenced input: blood. The CDR3, as DNA: TGTGCCAGCAGCCCAAGCGGGGGAGATAAAGCTTTCTTT. The encoded protein is CASSPSGGDKAFF.